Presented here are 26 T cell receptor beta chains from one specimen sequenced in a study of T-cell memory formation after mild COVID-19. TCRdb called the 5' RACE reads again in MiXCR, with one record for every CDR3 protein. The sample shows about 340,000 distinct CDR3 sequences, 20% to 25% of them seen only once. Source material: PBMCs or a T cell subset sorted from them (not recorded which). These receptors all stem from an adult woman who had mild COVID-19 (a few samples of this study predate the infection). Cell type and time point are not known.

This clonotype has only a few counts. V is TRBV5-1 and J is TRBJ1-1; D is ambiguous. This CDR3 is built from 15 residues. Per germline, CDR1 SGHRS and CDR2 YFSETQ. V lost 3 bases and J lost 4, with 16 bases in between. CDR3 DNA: TGCGCCAGCAGCTACACAACGGTGCCGACCACTGAAGCTTTCTTT. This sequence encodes CASSYTTVPTTEAFF.

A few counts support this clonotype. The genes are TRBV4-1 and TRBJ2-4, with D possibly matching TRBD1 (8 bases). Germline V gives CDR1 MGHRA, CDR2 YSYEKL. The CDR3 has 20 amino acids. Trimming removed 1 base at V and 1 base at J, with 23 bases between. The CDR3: CASSQGGPIRGRGAKNIQYF. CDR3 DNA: TGCGCCAGCAGCCAAGGCGGCCCCATCAGGGGGCGGGGGGCCAAAAACATTCAGTACTTC.

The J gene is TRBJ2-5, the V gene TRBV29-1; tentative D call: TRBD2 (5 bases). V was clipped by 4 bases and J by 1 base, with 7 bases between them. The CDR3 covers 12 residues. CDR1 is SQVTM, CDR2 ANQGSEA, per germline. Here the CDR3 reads CSVGRSQETQYF. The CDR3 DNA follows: TGCAGCGTTGGGAGGAGCCAAGAGACCCAGTACTTC.

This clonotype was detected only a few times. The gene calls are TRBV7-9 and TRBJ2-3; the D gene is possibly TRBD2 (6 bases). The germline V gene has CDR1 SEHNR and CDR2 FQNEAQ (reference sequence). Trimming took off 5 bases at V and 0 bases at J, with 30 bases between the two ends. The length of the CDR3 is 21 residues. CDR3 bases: TGTGCCAGCAGCCCTGCGGGGTATGGTGTTAGCGGTACCTCTAGCACAGATACGCAGTATTTT. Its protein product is CASSPAGYGVSGTSSTDTQYF.

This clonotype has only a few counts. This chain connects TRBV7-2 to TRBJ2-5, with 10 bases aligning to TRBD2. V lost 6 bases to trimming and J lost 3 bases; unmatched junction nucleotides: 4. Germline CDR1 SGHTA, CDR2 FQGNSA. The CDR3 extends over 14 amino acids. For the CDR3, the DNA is TGTGCCAGCAGTTCCGGGACTAGCGAAGAGACCCAGTACTTC. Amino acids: CASSSGTSEETQYF.

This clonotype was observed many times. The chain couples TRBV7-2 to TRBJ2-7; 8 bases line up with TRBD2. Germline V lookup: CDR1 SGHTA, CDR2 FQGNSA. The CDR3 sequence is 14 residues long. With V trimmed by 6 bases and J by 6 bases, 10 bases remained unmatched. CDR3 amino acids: CASSPPNAGGEQYF. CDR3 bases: TGTGCCAGCAGTCCCCCAAACGCGGGGGGCGAGCAGTACTTC.

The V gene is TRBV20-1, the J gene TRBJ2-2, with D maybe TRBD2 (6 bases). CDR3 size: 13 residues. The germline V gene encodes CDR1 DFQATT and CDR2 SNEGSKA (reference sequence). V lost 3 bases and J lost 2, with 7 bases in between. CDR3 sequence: CSASGSNTGELFF. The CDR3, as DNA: TGCAGTGCTAGCGGGAGCAACACCGGGGAGCTGTTTTTT.

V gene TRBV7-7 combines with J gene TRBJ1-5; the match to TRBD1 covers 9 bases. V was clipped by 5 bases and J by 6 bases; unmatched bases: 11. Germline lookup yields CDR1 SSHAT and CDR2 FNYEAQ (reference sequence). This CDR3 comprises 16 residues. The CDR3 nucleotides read TGTGCCAGCAGCCCCCAAAGGACAGGGGCTGGTCAGCCCCAGCATTTT. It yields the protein CASSPQRTGAGQPQHF.

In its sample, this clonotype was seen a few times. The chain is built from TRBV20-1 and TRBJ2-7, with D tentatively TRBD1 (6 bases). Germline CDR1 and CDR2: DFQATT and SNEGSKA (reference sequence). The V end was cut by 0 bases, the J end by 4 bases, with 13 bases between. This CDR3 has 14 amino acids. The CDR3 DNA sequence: TGCAGTGCTAGAGATCTACAGGGACCATACGAGCAGTACTTC. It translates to CSARDLQGPYEQYF.

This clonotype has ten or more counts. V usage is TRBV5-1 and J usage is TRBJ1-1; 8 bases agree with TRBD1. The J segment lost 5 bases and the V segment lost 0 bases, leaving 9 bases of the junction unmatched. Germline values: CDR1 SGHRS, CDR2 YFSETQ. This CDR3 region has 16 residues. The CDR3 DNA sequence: TGCGCCAGCAGCTTGGTCTCGACAGGGGCGGTTACTGAAGCTTTCTTT. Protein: CASSLVSTGAVTEAFF.

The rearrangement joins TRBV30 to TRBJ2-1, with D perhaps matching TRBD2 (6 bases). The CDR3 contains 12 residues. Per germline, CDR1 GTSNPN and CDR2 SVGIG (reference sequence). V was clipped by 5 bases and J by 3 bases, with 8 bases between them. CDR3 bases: TGTGCCTGGCGGGGGAACTACAATGAGCAGTTCTTC. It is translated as CAWRGNYNEQFF.

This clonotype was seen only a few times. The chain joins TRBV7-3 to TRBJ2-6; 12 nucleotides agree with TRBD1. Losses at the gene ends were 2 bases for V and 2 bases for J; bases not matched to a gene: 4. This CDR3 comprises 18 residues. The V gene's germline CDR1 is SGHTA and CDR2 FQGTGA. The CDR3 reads CASSLPGQGAAGANVLTF. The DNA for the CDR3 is TGTGCCAGCAGCTTACCGGGACAGGGGGCGGCTGGGGCCAACGTCCTGACTTTC.

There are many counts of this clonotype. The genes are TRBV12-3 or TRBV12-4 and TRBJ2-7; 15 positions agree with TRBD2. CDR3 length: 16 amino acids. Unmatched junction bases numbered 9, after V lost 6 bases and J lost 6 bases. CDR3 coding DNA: TGTGCCAGCAGATACCGGACTAGCGGGAGGGCGTCCGAGCAGTACTTC. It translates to CASRYRTSGRASEQYF.

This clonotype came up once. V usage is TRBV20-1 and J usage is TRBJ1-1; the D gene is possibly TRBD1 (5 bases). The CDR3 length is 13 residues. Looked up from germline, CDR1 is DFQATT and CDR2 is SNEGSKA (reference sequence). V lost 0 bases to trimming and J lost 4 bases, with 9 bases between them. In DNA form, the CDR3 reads TGCAGTGCTAGAGATGAGGGACCCACTGAAGCTTTCTTT. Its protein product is CSARDEGPTEAFF.

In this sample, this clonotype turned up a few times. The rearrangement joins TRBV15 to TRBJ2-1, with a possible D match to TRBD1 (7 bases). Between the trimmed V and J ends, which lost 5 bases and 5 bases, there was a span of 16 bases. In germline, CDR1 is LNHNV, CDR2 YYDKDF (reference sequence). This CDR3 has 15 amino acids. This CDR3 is CATSPRQGGNNEQFF. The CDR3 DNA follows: TGTGCCACCAGCCCCCGACAGGGAGGTAACAATGAGCAGTTCTTC.

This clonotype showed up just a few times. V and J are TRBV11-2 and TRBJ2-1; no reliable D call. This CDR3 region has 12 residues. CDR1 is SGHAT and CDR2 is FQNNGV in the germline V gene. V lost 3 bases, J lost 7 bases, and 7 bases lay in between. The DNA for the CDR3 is TGTGCCAGCAGCTTTAGGACGAATGAGCAGTTCTTC. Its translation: CASSFRTNEQFF.

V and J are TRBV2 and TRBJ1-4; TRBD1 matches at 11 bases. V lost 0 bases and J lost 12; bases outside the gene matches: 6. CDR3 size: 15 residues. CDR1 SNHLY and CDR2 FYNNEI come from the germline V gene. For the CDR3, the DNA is TGTGCCAGCAGTGAAGCGCAAGGGACAGGGGGAGAACTGTTTTTT. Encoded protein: CASSEAQGTGGELFF.

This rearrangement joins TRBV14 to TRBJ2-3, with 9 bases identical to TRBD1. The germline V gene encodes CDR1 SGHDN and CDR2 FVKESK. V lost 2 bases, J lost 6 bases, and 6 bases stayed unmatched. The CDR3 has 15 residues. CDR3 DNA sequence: TGTGCCAGCAGCCAACGGGACAGGGCTGCCGATACGCAGTATTTT. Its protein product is CASSQRDRAADTQYF.

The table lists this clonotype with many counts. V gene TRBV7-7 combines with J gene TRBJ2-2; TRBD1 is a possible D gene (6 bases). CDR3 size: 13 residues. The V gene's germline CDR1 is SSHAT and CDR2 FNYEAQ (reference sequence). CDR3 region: CGSGQMNTGELFF. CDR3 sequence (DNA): TGTGGAAGCGGACAGATGAACACCGGGGAGCTGTTTTTT. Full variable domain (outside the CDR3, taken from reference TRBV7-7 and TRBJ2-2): GAGVSQSPRYKVTKRGQDVTLRCDPISSHATLYWYQQALGQGPEFLTYFNYEAQPDKSGLPSDRFSAERPEGSISTLTIQRTEQRDSAMYRCGSGQMNTGELFFGEGSRLTVL.

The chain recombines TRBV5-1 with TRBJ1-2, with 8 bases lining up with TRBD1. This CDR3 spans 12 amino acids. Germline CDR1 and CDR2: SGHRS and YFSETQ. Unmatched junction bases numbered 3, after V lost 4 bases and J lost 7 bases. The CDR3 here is CASSAGQAGYTF. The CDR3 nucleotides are TGCGCCAGCAGCGCGGGACAGGCTGGCTACACCTTC.

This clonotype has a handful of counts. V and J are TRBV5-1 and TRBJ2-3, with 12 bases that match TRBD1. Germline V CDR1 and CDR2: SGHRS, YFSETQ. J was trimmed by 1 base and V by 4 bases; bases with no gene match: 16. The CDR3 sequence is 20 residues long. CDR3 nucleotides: TGCGCCAGCAGCCAAAGGGACAGGGGGCAGTCTCCATGGGGCACAGATACGCAGTATTTT. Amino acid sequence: CASSQRDRGQSPWGTDTQYF.

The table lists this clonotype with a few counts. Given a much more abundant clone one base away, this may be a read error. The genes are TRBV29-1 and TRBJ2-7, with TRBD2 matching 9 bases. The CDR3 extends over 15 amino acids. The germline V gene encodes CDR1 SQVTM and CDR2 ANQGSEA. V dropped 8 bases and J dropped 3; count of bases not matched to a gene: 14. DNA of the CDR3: TGCAGCTTTGGGCGGGGGGGGCCGGCCGGCTACGAGCAGTACTTC. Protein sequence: CSFGRGGPAGYEQYF.

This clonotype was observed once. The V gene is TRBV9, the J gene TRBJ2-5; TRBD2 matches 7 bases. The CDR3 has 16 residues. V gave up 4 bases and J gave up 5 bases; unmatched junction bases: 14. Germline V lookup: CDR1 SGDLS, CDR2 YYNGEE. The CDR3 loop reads CASSPREVGGLETQYF. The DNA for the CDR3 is TGTGCCAGCAGCCCGCGAGAGGTGGGAGGGTTGGAGACCCAGTACTTC. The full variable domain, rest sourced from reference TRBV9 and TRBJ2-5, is DSGVTQTPKHLITATGQRVTLRCSPRSGDLSVYWYQQSLDQGLQFLIQYYNGEERAKGNILERFSAQQFPDLHSELNLSSLELGDSALYFCASSPREVGGLETQYFGPGTRLLVL.

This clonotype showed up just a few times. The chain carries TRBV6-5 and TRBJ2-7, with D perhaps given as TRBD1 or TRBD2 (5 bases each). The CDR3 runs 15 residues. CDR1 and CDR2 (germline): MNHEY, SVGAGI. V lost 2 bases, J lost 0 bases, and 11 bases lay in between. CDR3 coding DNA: TGTGCCAGCAGTTACCGGGACGGCTACTCCTACGAGCAGTACTTC. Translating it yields CASSYRDGYSYEQYF.

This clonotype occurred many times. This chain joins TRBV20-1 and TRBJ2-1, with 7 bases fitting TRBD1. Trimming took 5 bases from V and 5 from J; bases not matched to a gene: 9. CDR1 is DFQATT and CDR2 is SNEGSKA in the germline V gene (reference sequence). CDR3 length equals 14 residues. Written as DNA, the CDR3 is TGCAGTGCTGCCCCGGGACAGCTCGACAATGAGCAGTTCTTC. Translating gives CSAAPGQLDNEQFF.

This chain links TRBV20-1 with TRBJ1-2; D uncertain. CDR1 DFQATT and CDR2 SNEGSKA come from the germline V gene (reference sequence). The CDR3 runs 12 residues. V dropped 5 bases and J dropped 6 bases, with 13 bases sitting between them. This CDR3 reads CSAQGGGDGYTF. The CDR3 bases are TGCAGTGCTCAAGGAGGCGGGGATGGCTACACCTTC.